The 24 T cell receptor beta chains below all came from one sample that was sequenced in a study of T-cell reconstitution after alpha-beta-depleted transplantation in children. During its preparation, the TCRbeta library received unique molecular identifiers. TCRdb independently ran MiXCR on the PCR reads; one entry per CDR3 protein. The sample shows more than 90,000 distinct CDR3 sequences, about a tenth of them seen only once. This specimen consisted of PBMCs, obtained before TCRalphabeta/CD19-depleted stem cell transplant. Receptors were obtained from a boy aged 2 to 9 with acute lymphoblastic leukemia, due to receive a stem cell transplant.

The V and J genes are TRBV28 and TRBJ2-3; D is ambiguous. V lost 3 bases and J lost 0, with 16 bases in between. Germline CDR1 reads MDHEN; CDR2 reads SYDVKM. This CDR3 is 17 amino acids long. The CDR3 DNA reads TGTGCCAGCAGTTTTGCCCCCCCGAGTGGGAGCACAGATACGCAGTATTTT. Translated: CASSFAPPSGSTDTQYF. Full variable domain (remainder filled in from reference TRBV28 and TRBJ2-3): DVKVTQSSRYLVKRTGEKVFLECVQDMDHENMFWYRQDPGLGLRLIYFSYDVKMKEKGDIPEGYSVSREKKERFSLILESASTNQTSMYLCASSFAPPSGSTDTQYFGPGTRLTVL.

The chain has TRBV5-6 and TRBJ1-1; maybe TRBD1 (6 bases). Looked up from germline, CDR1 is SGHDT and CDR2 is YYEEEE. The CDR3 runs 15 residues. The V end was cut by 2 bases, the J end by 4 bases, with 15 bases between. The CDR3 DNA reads TGTGCCAGCAGCTTTACGAACACAGGGTTCACTGAAGCTTTCTTT. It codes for CASSFTNTGFTEAFF.

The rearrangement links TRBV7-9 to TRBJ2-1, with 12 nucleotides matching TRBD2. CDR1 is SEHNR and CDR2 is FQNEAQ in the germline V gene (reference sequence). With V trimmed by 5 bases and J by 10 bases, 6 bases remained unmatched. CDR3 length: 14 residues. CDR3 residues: CASSGLAGGREQFF. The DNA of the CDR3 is TGTGCCAGCAGCGGGCTAGCGGGAGGGAGAGAGCAGTTCTTC.

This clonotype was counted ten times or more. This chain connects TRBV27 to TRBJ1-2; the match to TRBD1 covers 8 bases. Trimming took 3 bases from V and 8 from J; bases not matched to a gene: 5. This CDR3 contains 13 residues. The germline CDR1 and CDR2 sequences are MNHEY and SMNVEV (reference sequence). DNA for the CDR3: TGTGCCAGCAGTTTGGACAGGGCGAGGGGCTACACCTTC. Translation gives CASSLDRARGYTF.

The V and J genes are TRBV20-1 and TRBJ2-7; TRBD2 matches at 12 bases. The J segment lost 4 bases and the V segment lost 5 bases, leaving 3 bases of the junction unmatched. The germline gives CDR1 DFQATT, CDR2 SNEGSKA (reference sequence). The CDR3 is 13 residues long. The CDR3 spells CSALAGGGYEQYF. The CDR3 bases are TGCAGTGCTCTAGCGGGAGGGGGATACGAGCAGTACTTC.

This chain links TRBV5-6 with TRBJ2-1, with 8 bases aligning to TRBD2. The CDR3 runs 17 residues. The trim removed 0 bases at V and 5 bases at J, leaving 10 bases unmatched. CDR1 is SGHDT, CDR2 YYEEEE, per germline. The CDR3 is CASSLGYPGGANNEQFF. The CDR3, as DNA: TGTGCCAGCAGCTTGGGCTACCCGGGGGGGGCAAACAATGAGCAGTTCTTC.

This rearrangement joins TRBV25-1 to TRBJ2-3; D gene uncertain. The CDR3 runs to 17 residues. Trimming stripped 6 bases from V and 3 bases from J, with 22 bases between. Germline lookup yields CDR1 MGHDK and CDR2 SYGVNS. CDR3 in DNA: TGTGCCAGCAGCCCCGGAGTAGTATGGGGTGGAACAGATACGCAGTATTTT. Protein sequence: CASSPGVVWGGTDTQYF.

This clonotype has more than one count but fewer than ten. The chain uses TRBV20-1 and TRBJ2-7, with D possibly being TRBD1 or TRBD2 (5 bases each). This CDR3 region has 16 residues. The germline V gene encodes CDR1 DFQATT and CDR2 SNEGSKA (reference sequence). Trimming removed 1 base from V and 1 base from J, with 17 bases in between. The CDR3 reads CSARGPRDRLSYEQYF. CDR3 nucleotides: TGCAGTGCTAGAGGGCCCCGGGACCGGTTATCCTACGAGCAGTACTTC.

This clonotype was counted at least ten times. The CDR3, as DNA: TGCGCCAGCAGCTCAACGGGTCTAGCGGGAGCGGAGACCCAGTACTTC. Residues: CASSSTGLAGAETQYF. The V and J genes are TRBV5-1 and TRBJ2-5; 10 bases are a match to TRBD2. The V and J ends lost 3 bases and 5 bases, in that order; junction bases with no gene match: 10. The CDR3 has 16 amino acids. From germline, CDR1 is SGHRS and CDR2 YFSETQ.

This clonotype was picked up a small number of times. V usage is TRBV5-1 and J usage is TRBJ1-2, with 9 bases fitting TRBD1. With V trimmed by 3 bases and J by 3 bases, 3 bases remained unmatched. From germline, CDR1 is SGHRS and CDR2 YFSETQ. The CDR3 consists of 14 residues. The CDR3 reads CASSSGQGDYGYTF. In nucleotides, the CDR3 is TGCGCCAGCAGCTCGGGACAGGGCGACTATGGCTACACCTTC.

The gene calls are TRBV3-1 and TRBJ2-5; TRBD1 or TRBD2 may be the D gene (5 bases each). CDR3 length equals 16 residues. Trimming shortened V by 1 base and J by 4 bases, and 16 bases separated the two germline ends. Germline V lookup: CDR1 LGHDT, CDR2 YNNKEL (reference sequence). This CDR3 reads CASSQVSIGTTETQYF. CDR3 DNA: TGTGCCAGCAGCCAAGTTTCAATAGGGACGACAGAGACCCAGTACTTC.

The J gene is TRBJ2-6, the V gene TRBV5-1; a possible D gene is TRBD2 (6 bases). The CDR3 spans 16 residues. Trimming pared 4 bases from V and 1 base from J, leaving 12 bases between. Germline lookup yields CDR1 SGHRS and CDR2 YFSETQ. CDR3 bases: TGCGCCAGCAGCCAGGACGGGGGTTCTGGGGCCAACGTCCTGACTTTC. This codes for CASSQDGGSGANVLTF.

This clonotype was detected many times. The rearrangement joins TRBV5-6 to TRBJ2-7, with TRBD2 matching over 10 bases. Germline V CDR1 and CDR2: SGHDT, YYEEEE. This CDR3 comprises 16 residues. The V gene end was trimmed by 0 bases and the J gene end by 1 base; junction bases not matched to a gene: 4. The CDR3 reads CASSLGASGSSYEQYF. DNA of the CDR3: TGTGCCAGCAGCTTGGGGGCTAGCGGGAGTTCCTACGAGCAGTACTTC.

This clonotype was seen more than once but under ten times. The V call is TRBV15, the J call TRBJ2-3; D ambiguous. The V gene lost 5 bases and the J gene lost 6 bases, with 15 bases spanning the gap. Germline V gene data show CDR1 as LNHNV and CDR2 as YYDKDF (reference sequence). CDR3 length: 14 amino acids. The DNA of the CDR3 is TGTGCCACCAGCGCTGACACCCCCCCGGATACGCAGTATTTT. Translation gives CATSADTPPDTQYF.

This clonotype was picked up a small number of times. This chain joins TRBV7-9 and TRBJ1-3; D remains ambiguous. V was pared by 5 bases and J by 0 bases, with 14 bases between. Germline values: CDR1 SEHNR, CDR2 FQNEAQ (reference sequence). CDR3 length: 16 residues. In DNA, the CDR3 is TGTGCCAGCAGCCCCGGACGGCTCCCCTCTGGAAACACCATATATTTT. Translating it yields CASSPGRLPSGNTIYF.

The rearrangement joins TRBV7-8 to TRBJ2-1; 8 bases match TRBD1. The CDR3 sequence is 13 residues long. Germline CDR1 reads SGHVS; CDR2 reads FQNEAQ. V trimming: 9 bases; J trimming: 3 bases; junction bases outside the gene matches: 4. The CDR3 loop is CASDTGGYNEQFF. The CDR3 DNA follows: TGTGCCAGTGATACAGGGGGCTACAATGAGCAGTTCTTC.

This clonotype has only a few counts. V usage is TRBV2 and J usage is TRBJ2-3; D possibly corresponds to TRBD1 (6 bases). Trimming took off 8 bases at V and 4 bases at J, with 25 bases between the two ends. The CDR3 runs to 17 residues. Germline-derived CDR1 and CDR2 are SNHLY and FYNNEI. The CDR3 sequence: CASVSPHIQGSADTQYF. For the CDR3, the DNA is TGTGCCAGCGTGTCGCCGCACATACAGGGTTCGGCAGATACGCAGTATTTT. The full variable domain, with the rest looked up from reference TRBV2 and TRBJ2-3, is EPEVTQTPSHQVTQMGQEVILRCVPISNHLYFYWYRQILGQKVEFLVSFYNNEISEKSEIFDDQFSVERPDGSNFTLKIRSTKLEDSAMYFCASVSPHIQGSADTQYFGPGTRLTVL.

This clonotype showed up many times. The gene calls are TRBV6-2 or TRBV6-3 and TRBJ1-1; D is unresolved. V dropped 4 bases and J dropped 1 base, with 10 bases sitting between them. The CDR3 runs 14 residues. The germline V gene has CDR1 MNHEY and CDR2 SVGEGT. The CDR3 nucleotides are TGTGCCAGCAGTTCCATCAGGAGGAACACTGAAGCTTTCTTT. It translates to CASSSIRRNTEAFF.

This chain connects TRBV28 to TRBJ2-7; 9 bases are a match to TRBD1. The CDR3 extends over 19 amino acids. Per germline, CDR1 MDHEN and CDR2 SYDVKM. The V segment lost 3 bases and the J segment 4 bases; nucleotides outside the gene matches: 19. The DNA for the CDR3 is TGTGCCAGCAGTTTGAACCTACGCCTACAGGGGGCGCTTGATTACGAGCAGTACTTC. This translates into CASSLNLRLQGALDYEQYF.

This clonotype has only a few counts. CDR3 DNA: TGTGCCAGCAGTTACGGGGGACAGGGGGATGGCTACACCTTC. Its translation: CASSYGGQGDGYTF. This chain connects TRBV6-5 to TRBJ1-2; 11 bases match TRBD1. The germline gives CDR1 MNHEY, CDR2 SVGAGI. This CDR3 has 14 residues. After removal of 2 bases from V and 6 bases from J, the junction contained 2 bases not matched to a gene.

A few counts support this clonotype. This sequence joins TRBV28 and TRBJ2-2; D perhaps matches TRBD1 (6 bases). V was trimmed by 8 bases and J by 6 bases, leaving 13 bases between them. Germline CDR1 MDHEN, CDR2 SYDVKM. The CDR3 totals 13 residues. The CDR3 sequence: CASDTGTAGELFF. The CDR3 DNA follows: TGTGCCAGCGACACAGGGACGGCCGGGGAGCTGTTTTTT.

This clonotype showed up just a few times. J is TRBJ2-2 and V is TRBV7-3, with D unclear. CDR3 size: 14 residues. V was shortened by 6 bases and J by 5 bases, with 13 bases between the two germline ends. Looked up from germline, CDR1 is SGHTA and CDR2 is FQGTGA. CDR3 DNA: TGTGCCAGCAGTATTTACGTGGGTACCGGGGAGCTGTTTTTT. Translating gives CASSIYVGTGELFF. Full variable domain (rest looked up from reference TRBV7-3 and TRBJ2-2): GAGVSQTPSNKVTEKGKYVELRCDPISGHTALYWYRQSLGQGPEFLIYFQGTGAADDSGLPNDRFFAVRPEGSVSTLKIQRTERGDSAVYLCASSIYVGTGELFFGEGSRLTVL.

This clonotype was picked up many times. CDR3 protein: CASSSRDGYTGELFF. The CDR3 DNA reads as TGCGCCAGCAGCTCCCGGGACGGATACACCGGGGAGCTGTTTTTT. The chain carries TRBV5-1 and TRBJ2-2, with D perhaps TRBD1 or TRBD2 (5 bases each). The CDR3 extends over 15 amino acids. V lost 3 bases and J 3 bases, leaving 12 bases between the germline ends. Looked up from germline, CDR1 is SGHRS and CDR2 is YFSETQ.

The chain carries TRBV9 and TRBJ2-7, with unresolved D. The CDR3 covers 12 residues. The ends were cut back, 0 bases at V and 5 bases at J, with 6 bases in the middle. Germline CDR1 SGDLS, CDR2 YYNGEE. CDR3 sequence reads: CASSVVRHEQYF. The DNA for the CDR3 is TGTGCCAGCAGCGTAGTCAGGCACGAGCAGTACTTC.